Following are 24 T cell receptor beta chains from one sample sequenced in a study of shared clonotypes between healthy human individuals (dated by TCRdb to about 2020). The receptor library was made with the immunoSEQ multiplex PCR assay. TCRdb holds this immuneACCESS table with in-frame rearrangements only. Some clones are missing; in checked studies, unresolved V genes explain under half, and the rest has no known cause. The sample table shows around 510,000 clones, and approximately 95% are seen once. The top ten hold about 0.059% of the sample. Sequencing used naive CD4+ T cells sorted from blood. The cell subset or site label on this specimen signifies: CD45RA+ positively selected. The origin of the receptors is a woman aged 25 to 39 in good health.

This clone occurred once. This sequence joins TRBV10-3 and TRBJ1-1; D is uncertain. The CDR3 spans 14 residues. The ends were cut back, 2 bases at V and 1 base at J, with 8 bases in the middle. Germline V CDR1 and CDR2: ENHRY, SYGVKD. Here the CDR3 reads CAISEREPNTEAFF. CDR3 nucleotides: TGTGCCATCAGTGAGAGGGAACCGAACACTGAAGCTTTCTTT.

This sequence joins TRBV28 and TRBJ1-4; D is possibly TRBD1 (5 bases). The CDR3 is made up of 14 amino acids. From germline, CDR1 is MDHEN and CDR2 SYDVKM. Trimming took off 6 bases at V and 0 bases at J, with 8 bases between the two ends. The CDR3 DNA follows: TGTGCCAGCAGCAGGACAACAACTAATGAAAAACTGTTTTTT. Translated, it gives CASSRTTTNEKLFF.

The rearrangement links TRBV28 to TRBJ2-6, with D possibly matching TRBD1 (6 bases). The CDR3 is 15 amino acids. Germline lookup yields CDR1 MDHEN and CDR2 SYDVKM. The V end was cut by 5 bases, the J end by 2 bases, with 10 bases between. This CDR3 reads CASSPGVAGANVLTF. The CDR3, as DNA: TGTGCCAGCAGTCCAGGGGTTGCTGGGGCCAACGTCCTGACTTTC.

Worth noting for this clone: The sample contains more than one DNA sequence encoding this CDR3. V is TRBV5-1 and J is TRBJ1-1; D ambiguous. The ends were cut back, 0 bases at V and 2 bases at J, with 8 bases in the middle. The CDR3 has 14 residues. The germline gives CDR1 SGHRS, CDR2 YFSETQ. CDR3 amino acids: CASSLVVGNTEAFF. The CDR3 nucleotides are TGCGCCAGCAGCTTGGTTGTAGGAAACACTGAAGCTTTCTTT.

The chain uses TRBV28 and TRBJ1-5; 7 bases map to TRBD1. The J segment lost 4 bases and the V segment lost 7 bases, leaving 13 bases of the junction unmatched. Per the germline V gene, CDR1 is MDHEN and CDR2 is SYDVKM. The CDR3 consists of 16 residues. The CDR3 is CASISSTGAGNQPQHF. The CDR3 bases are TGTGCCAGCATTTCCTCTACAGGGGCCGGGAATCAGCCCCAGCATTTT.

This clone occurred once. The chain has TRBV7-2 and TRBJ1-2, with TRBD1 as a possible D gene (5 bases). With 7 bases removed from V and 4 bases from J, the gap between germline ends came to 16 bases. CDR3 length: 14 amino acids. Germline loops: CDR1 SGHTA, CDR2 FQGNSA. The CDR3 DNA reads as TGTGCCAGCACCTTGACAGAGGTTAGCTATGGCTACACCTTC. Protein: CASTLTEVSYGYTF.

The CDR3 DNA reads as TGTGCCAGCAAAAAGGACAGGGCGAACACCGGGGAGCTGTTTTTT. Translation gives CASKKDRANTGELFF. This rearrangement joins TRBV5-4 to TRBJ2-2, with 8 bases matching TRBD1. Germline CDR1 and CDR2: SGHNT and YYREEE (reference sequence). The CDR3 has 15 amino acids. The J segment lost 0 bases and the V segment lost 6 bases, leaving 4 bases of the junction unmatched. Full variable domain (outside the CDR3, taken from reference TRBV5-4 and TRBJ2-2): ETGVTQSPTHLIKTRGQQVTLRCSSQSGHNTVSWYQQALGQGPQFIFQYYREEENGRGNFPPRFSGLQFPNYSSELNVNALELDDSALYLCASKKDRANTGELFFGEGSRLTVL.

The rearrangement joins TRBV18 to TRBJ1-2; D unclear. Germline CDR1 reads KGHSH; CDR2 reads LQKENI. V was cut by 2 bases and J by 0 bases, with 16 bases left in between. The CDR3 spans 17 residues. The CDR3 sequence: CASSPWEVRATNYGYTF. The CDR3 DNA reads as TGTGCCAGCTCACCATGGGAGGTGAGGGCAACTAACTATGGCTACACCTTC.

The V call is TRBV19, the J call TRBJ2-3; TRBD2 aligns across 8 bases. Germline-derived CDR1 and CDR2 are LNHDA and SQIVND (reference sequence). The CDR3 consists of 17 residues. V was clipped by 5 bases and J by 0 bases; unmatched bases: 10. DNA for the CDR3: TGTGCCAGTAGTCCTTGGTTAGCGGGGCTTAGCACAGATACGCAGTATTTT. Protein sequence: CASSPWLAGLSTDTQYF.

This clone was observed once. V and J are TRBV6-4 and TRBJ2-1; the D gene is possibly TRBD2 (6 bases). Germline CDR1 is MRHNA and CDR2 is SNTAGT. V was cut by 6 bases and J by 9 bases, with 9 bases left in between. This CDR3 contains 11 residues. CDR3 sequence: CASSFGSEQFF. CDR3 nucleotides: TGTGCCAGCAGCTTCGGGAGTGAGCAGTTCTTC.

V usage is TRBV12-5 and J usage is TRBJ2-1; weak D call: TRBD1 (6 bases). The CDR3 has 13 residues. The V end was cut by 5 bases, the J end by 8 bases, with 13 bases between. Germline-derived CDR1 and CDR2 are LGHNT and FRNRAP. CDR3: CASGQETGYEQFF. The CDR3 nucleotides are TGTGCTAGTGGTCAAGAAACAGGGTATGAGCAGTTCTTC. Drawing the rest from reference TRBV12-5 and TRBJ2-1, the complete variable domain is DARVTQTPRHKVTEMGQEVTMRCQPILGHNTVFWYRQTMMQGLELLAYFRNRAPLDDSGMPKDRFSAEMPDATLATLKIQPSEPRDSAVYFCASGQETGYEQFFGPGTRLTVL.

The chain links TRBV19 to TRBJ2-1, with 14 bases fitting TRBD2. The V and J ends lost 5 bases and 5 bases, in that order; junction bases with no gene match: 5. This CDR3 region has 16 residues. CDR1 is LNHDA and CDR2 is SQIVND in the germline V gene (reference sequence). This CDR3 reads CASSPLTSGRDNEQFF. Here the CDR3 DNA reads TGTGCCAGTAGTCCCTTGACTAGCGGGAGGGACAATGAGCAGTTCTTC.

In its sample, this clone was seen once. The V gene is TRBV27, the J gene TRBJ1-2, with D perhaps TRBD1 (5 bases). CDR1 MNHEY and CDR2 SMNVEV come from the germline V gene (reference sequence). The ends were cut back, 8 bases at V and 8 bases at J, with 12 bases in the middle. This CDR3 region has 11 residues. The DNA for the CDR3 is TGTGCCAGCTGGGGGGGATCCGGCTACACCTTC. This encodes CASWGGSGYTF.

J is TRBJ2-3 and V is TRBV18; weak D call: TRBD2 (5 bases). Germline V CDR1 and CDR2: KGHSH, LQKENI. This CDR3 comprises 13 residues. Trimming cost V 4 bases and J 3 bases, with 8 bases left between them. CDR3 DNA: TGTGCCAGCTCACTTGGAGGAACAGATACGCAGTATTTT. Translation: CASSLGGTDTQYF.

The chain has TRBV5-1 and TRBJ2-5; possibly TRBD2 for D (5 bases). V gave up 4 bases and J gave up 2 bases, with 9 bases separating them. This CDR3 has 13 amino acids. Per germline, CDR1 SGHRS and CDR2 YFSETQ. The CDR3 loop reads CASSPGMQETQYF. The DNA for the CDR3 is TGCGCCAGCAGCCCCGGGATGCAAGAGACCCAGTACTTC. The full variable domain, completed using reference TRBV5-1 and TRBJ2-5, is KAGVTQTPRYLIKTRGQQVTLSCSPISGHRSVSWYQQTPGQGLQFLFEYFSETQRNKGNFPGRFSGRQFSNSRSEMNVSTLELGDSALYLCASSPGMQETQYFGPGTRLLVL.

The chain carries TRBV5-1 and TRBJ2-3; D is undetermined. V was shortened by 2 bases and J by 2 bases, with 6 bases between the two germline ends. The CDR3 runs 13 residues. Germline V lookup: CDR1 SGHRS, CDR2 YFSETQ. CDR3 residues: CASSLTDTDTQYF. In DNA form, the CDR3 reads TGCGCCAGCAGCTTAACTGACACAGATACGCAGTATTTT.

The chain uses TRBV6-5 and TRBJ1-3; no firm D call. Germline V gives CDR1 MNHEY, CDR2 SVGAGI. Trimming stripped 5 bases from V and 1 base from J, with 12 bases between. This CDR3 comprises 15 residues. The CDR3 loop reads CASSLSPGSGNTIYF. The CDR3 nucleotides are TGTGCCAGCAGTCTCTCCCCCGGGTCTGGAAACACCATATATTTT.

The V and J genes are TRBV11-2 and TRBJ2-3; D not resolved. Germline V gene lookup returns CDR1 SGHAT and CDR2 FQNNGV. The V end lost 1 base, the J end lost 1 base, and 9 bases lay between the germline ends. The CDR3 has 15 residues. The CDR3 spells CASSLVGSRTDTQYF. The DNA for the CDR3 is TGTGCCAGCAGCTTAGTGGGGTCGCGCACAGATACGCAGTATTTT.

The chain recombines TRBV5-1 with TRBJ1-2, with no clear D. The germline V and J ends were trimmed by 2 bases and 3 bases, with 8 bases remaining between them. The V gene's germline CDR1 is SGHRS and CDR2 YFSETQ. CDR3 size: 13 residues. The CDR3 loop is CASSFRRDYGYTF. The DNA for the CDR3 is TGCGCCAGCAGCTTCAGACGGGACTATGGCTACACCTTC.

V is TRBV5-4 and J is TRBJ2-7; D is unresolved. Germline CDR1 reads SGHNT; CDR2 reads YYREEE (reference sequence). The CDR3 loop spans 14 amino acids. V was cut by 6 bases and J by 7 bases, with 20 bases left in between. The CDR3 loop is CASTTRQGALEQYF. Here the CDR3 DNA reads TGTGCCAGCACCACGAGACAAGGAGCGCTTGAGCAGTACTTC.

CDR3 nucleotide sequence: TGTGCCAGCAGTACCTGGGACAGGGGTGGGATTGGAAACACCATATATTTT. Translation gives CASSTWDRGGIGNTIYF. The chain joins TRBV28 to TRBJ1-3, with TRBD1 matching 10 bases. V dropped 5 bases and J dropped 3; count of bases not matched to a gene: 10. The CDR3 is 17 residues long. CDR1 and CDR2 from the germline V gene are MDHEN and SYDVKM.

As concerns this clone: This sample includes further DNA sequences coding for the same CDR3. The chain combines TRBV28 with TRBJ2-7; 7 bases fit TRBD1. Per germline, CDR1 MDHEN and CDR2 SYDVKM. The V and J ends lost 5 bases and 3 bases, in that order; junction bases with no gene match: 1. The CDR3 is 12 amino acids. This chain's CDR3 is CASSRQGYEQYF. In DNA form, the CDR3 reads TGTGCCAGCAGTAGACAGGGCTACGAGCAGTACTTC.

This chain uses TRBV5-1 with TRBJ2-5, with 9 bases fitting TRBD1. The J call may be incorrect, as the DNA end agrees better with TRBJ2-7. Germline V gives CDR1 SGHRS, CDR2 YFSETQ. This CDR3 spans 13 amino acids. CDR3 in DNA: TGCGCCAGCAGCGGGGGACAGGGCTACGAGCAGTACTTC. This encodes CASSGGQGYEQYF.

The chain has TRBV11-2 and TRBJ1-1; TRBD1 matches 8 bases. Germline CDR1 SGHAT, CDR2 FQNNGV. The CDR3 loop spans 15 amino acids. Losses at the gene ends were 5 bases for V and 10 bases for J; bases not matched to a gene: 15. CDR3 coding DNA: TGTGCCAGCAGCGCCGGGACAGGACTTTTTTTAGGAGCTTTCTTT. It specifies CASSAGTGLFLGAFF.